These 9 T cell receptor beta chains were sequenced from one sample in a study of human T cells and chemical hapten exposure. TCRdb reprocessed the RACE reads with MiXCR, giving one entry per CDR3 protein. The data contain around 70,000 distinct CDR3 sequences, approximately 6.1% of them singletons. Time point meaning: healthy volunteer bleed at 6 weeks. Unfractionated whole blood yielded the extracted total RNA. Specimen: whole blood. The receptors derive from a female donor in good health. Some clones in this sample may be carry-over from other donors' samples.

The chain carries TRBV29-1 and TRBJ2-3, with D maybe TRBD2 (5 bases). Germline V gene sequence: CDR1 SQVTM, CDR2 ANQGSEA. The germline V and J ends were trimmed by 6 bases and 2 bases, with 12 bases remaining between them. The CDR3 sequence is 13 residues long. The CDR3 DNA is TGCAGCGTGCCCGGGATTCTCACAGATACGCAGTATTTT. It encodes CSVPGILTDTQYF.

The sample holds many counts of this clonotype. This chain joins TRBV6-2 or TRBV6-3 and TRBJ2-7; TRBD2 aligns across 14 bases. V lost 6 bases, J lost 5 bases, and 6 bases stayed unmatched. The CDR3 runs 15 residues. Germline V gene sequence: CDR1 MNHEY, CDR2 SVGEGT. CDR3 in amino acids: CASRIGTSGRDEQYF. DNA of the CDR3: TGTGCCAGCAGGATAGGGACTAGCGGGAGAGACGAGCAGTACTTC.

This clonotype was counted only a few times. The chain employs TRBV21-1 and TRBJ1-1; the table names TRBD1, a call not compared with the DNA. TRBV21-1 is termed a pseudogene. The CDR3 loop spans 16 amino acids. In DNA form, the CDR3 reads TGTGCCAGCAGCAAAGATACTTTGCAGGGTGGCACTGAAGCTTTCTTT. Residues: CASSKDTLQGGTEAFF.

This clonotype was seen a handful of times. This chain uses TRBV4-2 with TRBJ2-7; the D gene could be TRBD1 or TRBD2 (5 bases each). The germline V gene encodes CDR1 LGHNA and CDR2 YNFKEQ. The CDR3 totals 15 residues. V was cut by 0 bases and J by 3 bases, with 12 bases left in between. CDR3: CASSQDQGRNYEQYF. CDR3 in DNA: TGTGCCAGCAGCCAAGATCAGGGACGCAACTACGAGCAGTACTTC.

The V and J genes are TRBV3-1 and TRBJ2-7; 8 nucleotides align to TRBD2. This CDR3 has 17 residues. In germline, CDR1 is LGHDT, CDR2 YNNKEL (reference sequence). The V segment lost 0 bases and the J segment 3 bases; nucleotides outside the gene matches: 10. CDR3 in DNA: TGTGCCAGCAGCCAAGATGATACGGGAGGGCCAAGCTACGAGCAGTACTTC. Protein: CASSQDDTGGPSYEQYF.

This clonotype was observed many times. V usage is TRBV6-6 and J usage is TRBJ1-1; no clear D. Germline CDR1 and CDR2: MNHNY and SVGAGI (reference sequence). Trimming shortened V by 6 bases and J by 11 bases, and 16 bases separated the two germline ends. CDR3 length equals 12 residues. The CDR3 DNA follows: TGTGCCAGCAGCCCCCCCGGATCCACGGCTTTCTTT. Protein product: CASSPPGSTAFF.

This clonotype has ten or more counts. The chain combines TRBV24-1 with TRBJ2-5; D is undetermined. The CDR3 loop spans 15 amino acids. Per the germline V gene, CDR1 is KGHDR and CDR2 is SFDVKD. V was trimmed by 2 bases and J by 2 bases, leaving 11 bases between them. CDR3: CATSDSRQLQETQYF. CDR3 sequence (DNA): TGTGCCACCAGTGATTCTAGGCAACTTCAAGAGACCCAGTACTTC.

The chain couples TRBV28 to TRBJ1-1; tentative D call: TRBD1 (5 bases). Deletions cut 3 bases from V and 4 bases from J, with 18 bases between. CDR1 and CDR2 from the germline V gene are MDHEN and SYDVKM. CDR3 length: 16 amino acids. The CDR3 is CASSFPPGAEGTEAFF. In DNA form, the CDR3 reads TGTGCCAGCAGTTTTCCCCCCGGGGCGGAAGGCACTGAAGCTTTCTTT.

On this clonotype itself: This may come from a read error, since a much larger clone is one base off. V usage is TRBV11-2 and J usage is TRBJ2-1, with D possibly TRBD2 on 5 matching bases. The V gene lost 5 bases and the J gene lost 5 bases, with 10 bases spanning the gap. The CDR3 runs to 13 residues. The germline gives CDR1 SGHAT, CDR2 FQNNGV. CDR3 nucleotides: TGTGCCAGCAGCCCACTAGATAACAATGAGCAGTTCTTC. Its protein product is CASSPLDNNEQFF.